This T cell receptor (beta chain) was sequenced for a study of T cell responses to AZD1222 COVID-19 vaccine. Study-level background: Whether given at about 4 or about 12 weeks, second doses were pooled.

The method was immunoSEQ multiplex PCR; TCRdb's version includes in-frame clones alone and lacks a portion of them. Of under 85,000 clones in the sample, approximately 91% were seen once. V was cut by 0 bases and J by 6 bases, with 12 bases left in between. The CDR3 spans 14 residues. The germline V gene has CDR1 SQVTM and CDR2 ANQGSEA. This clone was observed once. The TCR comes from an adult in good health. The rearrangement uses TRBV29-1 and TRBJ1-5; tentative D call: TRBD1 (6 bases). Specimen: peripheral blood, collected on day 0 of AZD1222 vaccination. CDR3 bases: TGCAGCGTTGAAGAACAGGGTGGCGGTCAGCCCCAGCATTTT. This sequence encodes CSVEEQGGGQPQHF.